A single TCR beta chain is shown here with its context. Assay: immunoSEQ multiplex PCR; the TCRdb copy retains only in-frame clones and omits some. The sample comprises roughly 35,000 clones, approximately 92% of which are singletons, and around 0.41% rests with the top ten. The entry originates in a study of T cell changes during pregnancy in multiple sclerosis. V was clipped by 8 bases and J by 10 bases, with 18 bases between them. The CDR3 totals 13 residues. The germline V gene encodes CDR1 MNHNY and CDR2 SVGAGI (reference sequence). The chain combines TRBV6-6 with TRBJ2-1; the D gene is possibly TRBD2 (7 bases). This receptor was taken from a female donor in good health, enrolled as a control in a pregnancy study. The specimen comprised CD4+ T cells from peripheral blood mononuclear cells, sampled in the third trimester of pregnancy. The CDR3 protein is CASVGVEGGEQFF. DNA of the CDR3: TGTGCCAGCGTAGGAGTCGAGGGGGGGGAGCAGTTCTTC.